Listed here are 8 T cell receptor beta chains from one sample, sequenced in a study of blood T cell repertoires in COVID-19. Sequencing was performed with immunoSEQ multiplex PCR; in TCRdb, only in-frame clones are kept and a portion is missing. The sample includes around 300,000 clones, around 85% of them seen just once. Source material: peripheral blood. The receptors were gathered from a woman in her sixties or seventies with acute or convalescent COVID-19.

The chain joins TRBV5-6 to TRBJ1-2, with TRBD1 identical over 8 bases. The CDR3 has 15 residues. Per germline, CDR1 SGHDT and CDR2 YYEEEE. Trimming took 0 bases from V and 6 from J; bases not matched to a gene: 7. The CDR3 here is CASSLGRTGFNGYTF. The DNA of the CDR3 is TGTGCCAGCAGCTTGGGGCGGACAGGGTTTAATGGCTACACCTTC.

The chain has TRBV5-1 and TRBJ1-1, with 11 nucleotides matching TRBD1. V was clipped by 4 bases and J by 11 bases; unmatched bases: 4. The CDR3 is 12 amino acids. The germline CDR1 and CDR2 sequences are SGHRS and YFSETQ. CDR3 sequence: CASSGQGARAFF. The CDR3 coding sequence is TGCGCCAGCAGCGGACAGGGGGCTCGTGCTTTCTTT.

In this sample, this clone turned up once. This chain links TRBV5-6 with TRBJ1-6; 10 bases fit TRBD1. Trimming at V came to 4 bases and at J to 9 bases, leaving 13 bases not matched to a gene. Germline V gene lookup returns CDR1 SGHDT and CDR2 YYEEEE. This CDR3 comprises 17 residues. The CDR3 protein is CASSTPHRQGASSPLHF. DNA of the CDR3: TGTGCCAGCAGCACGCCACACCGACAGGGGGCAAGTTCACCCCTCCACTTT. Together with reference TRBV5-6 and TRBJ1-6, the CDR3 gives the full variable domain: DAGVTQSPTHLIKTRGQQVTLRCSPKSGHDTVSWYQQALGQGPQFIFQYYEEEERQRGNFPDRFSGHQFPNYSSELNVNALLLGDSALYLCASSTPHRQGASSPLHFGNGTRLTVT.

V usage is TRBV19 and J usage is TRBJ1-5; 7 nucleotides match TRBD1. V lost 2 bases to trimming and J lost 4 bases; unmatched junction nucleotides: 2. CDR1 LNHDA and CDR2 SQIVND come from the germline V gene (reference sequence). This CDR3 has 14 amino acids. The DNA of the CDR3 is TGTGCCAGTAGTATACCGGACAGGAATCAGCCCCAGCATTTT. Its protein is CASSIPDRNQPQHF.

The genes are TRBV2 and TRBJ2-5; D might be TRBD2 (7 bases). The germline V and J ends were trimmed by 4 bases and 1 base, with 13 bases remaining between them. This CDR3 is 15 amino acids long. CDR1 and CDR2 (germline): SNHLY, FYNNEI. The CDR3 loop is CASSVDRGAQETQYF. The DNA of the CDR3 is TGTGCCAGCAGTGTGGATCGGGGGGCCCAAGAGACCCAGTACTTC.

The CDR3 loop reads CASSSRGDSTDTQYF. The CDR3 coding sequence is TGTGCCAGCAGCTCCCGGGGGGATAGCACAGATACGCAGTATTTT. The chain carries TRBV7-2 and TRBJ2-3; TRBD2 agrees at 7 bases. With V trimmed by 4 bases and J by 0 bases, 4 bases remained unmatched. The CDR3 contains 15 residues. Germline assignment: CDR1 SGHTA and CDR2 FQGNSA.

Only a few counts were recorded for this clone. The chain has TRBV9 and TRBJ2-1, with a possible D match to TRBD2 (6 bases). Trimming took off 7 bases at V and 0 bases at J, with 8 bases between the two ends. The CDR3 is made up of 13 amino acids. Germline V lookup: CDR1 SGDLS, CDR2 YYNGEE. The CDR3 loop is CASGAGSYNEQFF. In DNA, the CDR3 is TGTGCCAGCGGAGCGGGCTCCTACAATGAGCAGTTCTTC.

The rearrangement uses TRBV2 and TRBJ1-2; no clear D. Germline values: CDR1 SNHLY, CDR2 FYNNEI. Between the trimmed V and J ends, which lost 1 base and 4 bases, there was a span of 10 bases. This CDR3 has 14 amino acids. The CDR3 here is CASSEGGGVYGYTF. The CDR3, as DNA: TGTGCCAGCAGTGAAGGTGGCGGAGTCTATGGCTACACCTTC.